This T cell receptor beta chain came from a study of blood T cell repertoires in COVID-19 (dated by TCRdb to about 2020). General notes on the study: Samples from collaborators originated in the United States, Italy and Spain and spanned both the acute and convalescent phases of COVID-19. The prospective study material was composed of cDNA or gDNA derived from T cells, B-cell-depleted T cells, or PBMCs. Subjects who had been exposed to COVID-19, were actively infected with it, or had recovered from it provided the deeply sampled blood TCRbeta repertoires that made up the dataset. The repertoires were made available in a free public database intended to serve as a resource for research on the immune response to SARS-CoV-2. Samples came from the ongoing ImmuneRACE study (first 160 participants) plus 1,254 subjects from 6 global collaborators. Sample metadata almost always included a de-identified subject ID, COVID-19 status, age in years and sex. Where HLA class I and class II types were available, the types were taken from metadata supplied by the sample provider, not from assay-based typing.

TCRbeta CDR3 regions were amplified from genomic DNA by means of the immunoSEQ Assay, a bias-controlled multiplex PCR. The authors processed their data as follows. The number of nucleated cells in each sample was estimated from the amplification of reference gene primers within the assay. To quantify the absolute abundance of each unique TCRbeta CDR3 rearrangement, sequence reads were collapsed and filtered. For each sample, productive Simpson clonality was calculated as the square root of Simpson's diversity index over productive rearrangements. TCRdb retrieved this table from immuneACCESS and kept in-frame rearrangements only. Not all clones are present; in checked studies, unresolved V genes account for under half, and no reason is known for the remainder. The V and J calls and the clone size are those of that table, but D and trimming were determined from the DNA. The sample table records some 250,000 clones; 70% to 85% of these occur just once. Together, the top ten hold about 15% of the sample.

Study-level results and caveats: Clinical and demographic metadata were provided uncurated, with the amount varying by source and participant.

Enrolling through a virtual design, the prospective study's participants ranged in age from about 18 to 89 years and lived across about two dozen United States geographic areas. Cohort assignment in the prospective study relied on participant-reported clinical history from a screening survey and a study questionnaire. For ImmuneRACE Cohort 3, a participant was defined as recovered based on two consecutive negative NP/OP PCR tests, clearance by a healthcare professional, or resolution of symptoms. In the prospective study, mobile phlebotomists collected whole blood, serum and a nasopharyngeal or oropharyngeal swab from each participant. Additional blood draws and questionnaires over an approximately 2-month period could optionally be provided by prospective study participants. Before DNA extraction, prospective study blood samples were shipped either frozen or at room temperature. The germline V gene sets CDR1 to MNHEY and CDR2 to SVGAGI. Trimming leaves V shorter by 7 bases and J shorter by 3 bases, with the junction holding 5 bases beyond the gene matches. Including cysteine and phenylalanine, the CDR3 has 14 amino acids. Of all the DNA, just the CDR3 is kept, 42 bases in frame from base 1.

Note on this clone: Its specific antigen is unknown. It has no much larger one-base neighbor in the sample; base qualities were not kept.

Sequences were obtained from PBMCs or T cells enriched from blood (not recorded which). The rearranged chain carries TRBV6-5 and TRBJ2-7; TRBD2 fits 11 bases in the junction. The receptor was isolated from a man between 35 and 55 years old who had recovered from COVID-19. The CDR3 region reads CASKDLAGGYEQYF. The nucleotide sequence reads TGTGCCAGCAAGGACCTAGCGGGGGGCTACGAGCAGTACTTC.